This entry is about one TCR beta chain. Antigen unknown. This specimen belongs to a study of shared clonotypes between healthy human individuals. Notes on the study in general: Inspection by rarefaction showed sorted-subset sequencing to be incomplete despite large depth. Sampling included only blood; tissue repertoires likely differ.

The CDR3 is 12 residues long. The germline V and J ends were trimmed by 6 bases and 5 bases, with 10 bases remaining between them. Germline CDR1 is MNHNY and CDR2 is SVGAGI (reference sequence). In the original workflow: ImmunoSEQ yielded junction-only sequences lacking quality scores, so filtering differed. TCRdb's copy holds only in-frame clones and misses some; the assay was immunoSEQ multiplex PCR. The V and J calls and clone size were taken over from that table, and D and trimming were inferred from the DNA. This table has about 730,000 clones, 72% appearing once. The donor cohort consisted entirely of Caucasian adults residing in Nashville, Tennessee.

Material: memory CD4+ T cells sorted from blood. Sample subset: CD45RA-negative fraction. The chain combines TRBV6-6 with TRBJ2-5; tentative D call: TRBD1 (6 bases). This clonotype was sampled from a woman in her twenties or thirties in good health. CDR3 residues: CASRTGQETQYF. In nucleotides, the CDR3 is TGTGCCAGCAGAACAGGGCAGGAGACCCAGTACTTC.